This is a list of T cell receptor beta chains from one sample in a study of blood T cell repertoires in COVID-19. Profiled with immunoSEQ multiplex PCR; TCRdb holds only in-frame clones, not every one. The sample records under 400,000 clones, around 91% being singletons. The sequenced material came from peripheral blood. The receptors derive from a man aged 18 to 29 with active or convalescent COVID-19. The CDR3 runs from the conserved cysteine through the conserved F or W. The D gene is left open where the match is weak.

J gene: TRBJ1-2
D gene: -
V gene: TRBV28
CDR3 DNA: TGTGCCAGCAGATCATTGACAGGAGCTTATGGCTACACCTTC
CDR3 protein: CASRSLTGAYGYTF

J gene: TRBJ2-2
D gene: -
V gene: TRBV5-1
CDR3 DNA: TGCGCCAGCAGCTTGTGGATCGGGGACACCGGGGAGCTGTTTTTT
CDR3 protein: CASSLWIGDTGELFF

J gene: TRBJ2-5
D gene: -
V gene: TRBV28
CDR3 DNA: TGTGCCACAGAGGTACAAGAGACCCAGTACTTC
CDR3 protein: CATEVQETQYF

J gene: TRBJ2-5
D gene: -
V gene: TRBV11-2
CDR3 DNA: TGTGCCAGCAGCTTAGATTTCGGACTTGGGGAGACCCAGTACTTC
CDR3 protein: CASSLDFGLGETQYF

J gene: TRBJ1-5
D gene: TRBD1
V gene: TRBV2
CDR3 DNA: TGTGCCAGCAGTCCGTACCTATGGACAGGGGTGAAGGATCATAGCAATCAGCCCCAGCATTTT
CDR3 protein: CASSPYLWTGVKDHSNQPQHF

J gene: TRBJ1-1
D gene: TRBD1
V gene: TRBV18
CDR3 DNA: TGTGCCAGCTCACTACAGACAGGGTGGGCTGAAGCTTTCTTT
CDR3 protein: CASSLQTGWAEAFF

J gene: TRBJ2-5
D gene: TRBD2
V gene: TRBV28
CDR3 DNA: TGTGCCACCGCAAGGCGGGAGTATGAGACCCAGTACTTC
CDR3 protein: CATARREYETQYF

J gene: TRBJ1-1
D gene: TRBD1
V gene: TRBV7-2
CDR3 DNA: TGTGCCAGCAGCCTGGACAGGGGTAGGACTGAAGCTTTCTTT
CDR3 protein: CASSLDRGRTEAFF

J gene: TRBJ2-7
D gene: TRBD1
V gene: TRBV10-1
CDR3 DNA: TGCGCCAGCAGTGAGTCGATCGGACAGGGGGACGAGCAGTACTTC
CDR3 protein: CASSESIGQGDEQYF

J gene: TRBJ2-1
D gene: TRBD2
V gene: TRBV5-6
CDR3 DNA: TGTGCCAGCAGCCAAGGACTAGCGGGAATCAATGAGCAGTTCTTC
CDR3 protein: CASSQGLAGINEQFF